These 4 T cell receptor beta chains were all obtained from the same sample, sequenced in a study of cytomegalovirus exposure and HLA in healthy donors. This PCR relied on a set of 60 Vbeta primers and 13 Jbeta primers. Sequencing used immunoSEQ multiplex PCR; TCRdb keeps in-frame clones, though not all of them. The sample yields some 120,000 clones, around three quarters seen once. The material sequenced was PBMCs. Every receptor here comes from a female donor in good health and CMV-seronegative.

The chain carries TRBV6-1 and TRBJ2-7, with D possibly matching TRBD1 (6 bases). CDR1 is MNHNS, CDR2 SASEGT, per germline. The CDR3 sequence is 14 residues long. The V end lost 8 bases, the J end lost 2 bases, and 16 bases lay between the germline ends. The CDR3, as DNA: TGTGCCAGCTGTATGGACAGTGGGGCCTACGAGCAGTACTTC. Translated, it gives CASCMDSGAYEQYF.

The V and J genes are TRBV7-8 and TRBJ2-5; 7 nucleotides agree with TRBD2. The CDR3 runs 16 residues. The germline V gene has CDR1 SGHVS and CDR2 FQNEAQ. With V trimmed by 3 bases and J by 5 bases, 12 bases remained unmatched. CDR3 DNA sequence: TGTGCCAGCAGCTTCGGCCCCGGCGGAGCGGGGGAGACCCAGTACTTC. Its translation: CASSFGPGGAGETQYF. The whole variable domain, filled in from reference TRBV7-8 and TRBJ2-5, reads GAGVSQSPRYKVAKRGQDVALRCDPISGHVSLFWYQQALGQGPEFLTYFQNEAQLDKSGLPSDRFFAERPEGSVSTLKIQRTQQEDSAVYLCASSFGPGGAGETQYFGPGTRLLVL.

The table lists this clone with a count of one. The chain carries TRBV19 and TRBJ1-2; TRBD1 matches 7 bases. CDR3 length: 14 amino acids. Germline loops: CDR1 LNHDA, CDR2 SQIVND (reference sequence). J lost 5 bases, V lost 6 bases, and 9 bases had no gene match. The CDR3 loop reads CASSRNRGPYGYTF. CDR3 coding DNA: TGTGCCAGTAGCCGCAACAGGGGACCTTATGGCTACACCTTC. Full variable domain (missing parts from reference TRBV19 and TRBJ1-2): DGGITQSPKYLFRKEGQNVTLSCEQNLNHDAMYWYRQDPGQGLRLIYYSQIVNDFQKGDIAEGYSVSREKKESFPLTVTSAQKNPTAFYLCASSRNRGPYGYTFGSGTRLTVV.

This clone appeared a few times. The chain has TRBV6-6 and TRBJ2-2; 7 bases map to TRBD1. CDR1 is MNHNY, CDR2 SVGAGI, per germline (reference sequence). The CDR3 contains 15 residues. The J segment lost 1 base and the V segment lost 8 bases, leaving 7 bases of the junction unmatched. CDR3 DNA: TGTGCCAGCGCGGCCGGGACAGAGAACACCGGGGAGCTGTTTTTT. Its protein product is CASAAGTENTGELFF.